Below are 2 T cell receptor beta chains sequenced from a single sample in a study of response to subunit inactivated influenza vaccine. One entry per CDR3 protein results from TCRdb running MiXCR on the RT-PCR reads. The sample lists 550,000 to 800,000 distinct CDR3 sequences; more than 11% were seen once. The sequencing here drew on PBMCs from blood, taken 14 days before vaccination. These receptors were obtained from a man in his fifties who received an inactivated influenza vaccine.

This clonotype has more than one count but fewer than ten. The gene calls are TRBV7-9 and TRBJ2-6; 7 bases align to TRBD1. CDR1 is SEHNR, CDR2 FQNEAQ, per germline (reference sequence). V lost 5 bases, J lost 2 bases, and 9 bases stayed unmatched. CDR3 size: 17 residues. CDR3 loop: CASSPRGQKTGANVLTF. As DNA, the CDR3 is TGTGCCAGCAGCCCCCGGGGACAGAAGACTGGGGCCAACGTCCTGACTTTC.

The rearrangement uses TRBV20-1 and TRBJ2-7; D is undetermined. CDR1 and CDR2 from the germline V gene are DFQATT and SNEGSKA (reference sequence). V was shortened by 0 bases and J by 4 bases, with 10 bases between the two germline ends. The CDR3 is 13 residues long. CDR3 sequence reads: CSARDSSKYEQYF. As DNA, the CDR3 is TGCAGTGCTAGAGATTCGTCTAAATACGAGCAGTACTTC.